Shown below are 4 T cell receptor beta chains from a single sample sequenced in a study of Graves' ophthalmopathy and Graves' hyperthyroidism. RNA transcripts were the template, and TCR beta CDR3 regions were amplified from them. First-round RT-PCR used HTBI primers; second-round multiplex PCR followed. Each CDR3 protein is one row after TCRdb ran MiXCR on the multiplex PCR reads. The data contain about 48,000 distinct CDR3 sequences, less than 65% of them singletons. The sample consisted of peripheral blood. These receptors were obtained from an adult man with Graves' ophthalmopathy.

This clonotype was counted at least ten times. This sequence joins TRBV11-2 and TRBJ1-1; 7 bases line up with TRBD1. The CDR3 sequence is 14 residues long. Germline-derived CDR1 and CDR2 are SGHAT and FQNNGV. The ends lost 3 bases at V and 5 bases at J; junction bases unmatched: 6. CDR3 sequence: CASSFTGVGTEAFF. The DNA for the CDR3 is TGTGCCAGCAGCTTTACAGGGGTCGGGACTGAAGCTTTCTTT.

J is TRBJ2-7 and V is TRBV5-5; 12 bases are a match to TRBD1. The CDR3 is 16 residues long. Germline V gene data show CDR1 as SGHKS and CDR2 as YYEKEE (reference sequence). With 2 bases clipped from V and 5 bases from J, the junction kept 8 bases outside the gene matches. The chain's CDR3 is CASSLYPGTGGDEQYF. The CDR3 DNA is TGTGCCAGCAGCTTATATCCGGGGACAGGGGGCGACGAGCAGTACTTC.

This clonotype has only one observation. The CDR3 is CASSQEGRETQYF. The CDR3 nucleotides read TGTGCCAGCAGCCAAGAAGGCAGAGAGACCCAGTACTTC. The V and J genes are TRBV3-1 and TRBJ2-5; D remains ambiguous. Trimming stripped 0 bases from V and 4 bases from J, with 6 bases between. The CDR3 covers 13 residues. CDR1 LGHDT and CDR2 YNNKEL come from the germline V gene (reference sequence).

Worth noting for this clonotype: A much larger clone sits a single nucleotide away, making a read error possible. J is TRBJ1-2 and V is TRBV28; 7 bases match TRBD1. Per the germline V gene, CDR1 is MDHEN and CDR2 is SYDVKM. The length of the CDR3 is 13 residues. CDR3 sequence: CVSSLQGEIGYTF. CDR3 DNA: TGTGTCAGCAGCCTCCAGGGGGAAATAGGCTACACCTTC.